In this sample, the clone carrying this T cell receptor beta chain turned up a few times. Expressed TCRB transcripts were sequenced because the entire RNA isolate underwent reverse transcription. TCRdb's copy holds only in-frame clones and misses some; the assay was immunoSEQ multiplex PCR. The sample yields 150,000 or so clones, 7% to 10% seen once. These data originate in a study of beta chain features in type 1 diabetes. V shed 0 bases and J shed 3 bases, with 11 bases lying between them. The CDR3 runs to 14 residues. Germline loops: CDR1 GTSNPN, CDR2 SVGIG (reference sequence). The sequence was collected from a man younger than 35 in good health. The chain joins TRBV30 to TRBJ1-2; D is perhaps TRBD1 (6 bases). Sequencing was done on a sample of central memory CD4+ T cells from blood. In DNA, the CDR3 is TGTGCCTGGAGTGTGGGGAACAGGGACTATGGCTACACCTTC. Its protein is CAWSVGNRDYGYTF.